The next 18 T cell receptor beta chains were all read from a single sample in a study of response to subunit inactivated influenza vaccine. TCRdb re-analysed the RT-PCR reads in MiXCR, keeping a single row per CDR3 protein. This sample has approximately 680,000 distinct CDR3 sequences, with 15% to 19% found just once. Sample: PBMCs from blood, taken 12 days after vaccination. The receptor set was obtained from a man aged 50 or older who received an inactivated influenza vaccine.

This clonotype was seen many times. The V and J genes are TRBV4-3 and TRBJ2-3; 7 bases are shared with TRBD2. The CDR3 totals 17 residues. Germline CDR1 is LGHNA and CDR2 is YSLEER. The V segment lost 0 bases and the J segment 5 bases; nucleotides outside the gene matches: 11. The CDR3 DNA reads TGCGCCAGCAGCCAAGAGGGGAGCACTAGCGCGCAAGATACGCAGTATTTT. The encoded protein is CASSQEGSTSAQDTQYF.

Turning to this clonotype: One base away lies a much larger clone, so this may be a sequencing read error. The chain recombines TRBV6-5 with TRBJ1-2; D is ambiguous. The CDR3 contains 15 residues. Per the germline V gene, CDR1 is MNHEY and CDR2 is SVGAGI. The CDR3 loop reads CASGYFPGSEDGYTF. The CDR3 DNA is TGTGCCAGCGGTTACTTTCCGGGCTCAGAGGATGGCTACACCTTC.

Ten or more counts support this clonotype. The chain employs TRBV5-1 and TRBJ1-3, with D perhaps TRBD1 (5 bases). Trimming cost V 4 bases and J 0 bases, with 14 bases left between them. The CDR3 length is 16 residues. The germline V gene has CDR1 SGHRS and CDR2 YFSETQ. The chain's CDR3 is CASSRADRNSGNTIYF. In DNA form, the CDR3 reads TGCGCCAGCAGCCGCGCCGACAGAAACTCTGGAAACACCATATATTTT.

This clonotype was counted a few times. The V call is TRBV7-2, the J call TRBJ1-3; TRBD1 agrees at 9 bases. V shed 0 bases, J shed 4 bases, and the junction held 4 bases outside the gene matches. This CDR3 has 16 amino acids. CDR1 SGHTA and CDR2 FQGNSA come from the germline V gene. CDR3 nucleotides: TGTGCCAGCAGCTTAGCCCTGGACAGGGGAGGAAACACCATATATTTT. Residues: CASSLALDRGGNTIYF.

The genes are TRBV12-3 or TRBV12-4 and TRBJ2-6; D is perhaps TRBD1 (5 bases). The CDR3 extends over 16 amino acids. V was trimmed by 6 bases and J by 4 bases, leaving 16 bases between them. CDR3 nucleotides: TGTGCCAGCAGACAACAAGGGGATTGGGGGGCCAACGTCCTGACTTTC. This encodes CASRQQGDWGANVLTF.

This clonotype was counted only a few times. The chain carries TRBV10-3 and TRBJ2-1, with 9 bases identical to TRBD2. This CDR3 region has 13 residues. Germline V gives CDR1 ENHRY, CDR2 SYGVKD. V shed 8 bases and J 5 bases; nucleotides not matched to a gene: 4. The CDR3 region is CAIGVAGDNEQFF. CDR3 coding DNA: TGTGCCATCGGGGTAGCGGGAGACAATGAGCAGTTCTTC.

Only a few counts were recorded for this clonotype. The chain recombines TRBV25-1 with TRBJ1-2; maybe TRBD1 (6 bases). This CDR3 has 15 residues. Germline-derived CDR1 and CDR2 are MGHDK and SYGVNS. V was cut by 1 base and J by 7 bases, with 16 bases left in between. The CDR3 loop is CASSEFTGTRGGYTF. The DNA for the CDR3 is TGTGCCAGCAGTGAATTTACGGGGACCAGGGGTGGCTACACCTTC.

Comments on this clonotype: The germline gene is not matched at one end of the junction; a read error may be the cause. The chain combines TRBV5-1 with TRBJ2-7; perhaps TRBD1 as D (7 bases). The CDR3 runs to 14 residues. Germline V lookup: CDR1 SGHRS, CDR2 YFSETQ. The CDR3 DNA follows: TGCGCCAGCAGCTCTACAGGGGACTCCTCCGAGCAGTACTTC. It codes for CASSSTGDSSEQYF.

J is TRBJ2-3 and V is TRBV12-3 or TRBV12-4, with a weak D call TRBD2 (5 bases). Trimming pared 1 base from V and 5 bases from J, leaving 16 bases between. This CDR3 contains 16 residues. CDR3 amino acids: CASSLVGSGKGDTQYF. CDR3 nucleotides: TGTGCCAGCAGTTTAGTGGGTTCGGGGAAGGGAGATACGCAGTATTTT.

This clonotype was counted only a few times. This rearrangement joins TRBV15 to TRBJ2-2; D possibly uses TRBD1 or TRBD2 (6 bases each). This CDR3 has 16 amino acids. Per germline, CDR1 LNHNV and CDR2 YYDKDF (reference sequence). V gave up 4 bases and J gave up 4 bases, with 16 bases separating them. CDR3 in amino acids: CATSKDARGGTGELFF. DNA for the CDR3: TGTGCCACCAGCAAGGACGCCAGGGGAGGCACCGGGGAGCTGTTTTTT.

This clonotype was picked up a small number of times. The junction departs from the called germline gene at one end, perhaps through a read error. The J gene is TRBJ2-1, the V gene TRBV11-2; unclear D gene. CDR3 size: 16 residues. Germline V gene sequence: CDR1 SGHAT, CDR2 FQNNGV. CDR3 region: CASSLDLLTTYNEQFF. The CDR3 DNA reads as TGTGCCAGCAGCCTAGATCTCTTAACGACATACAATGAGCAGTTCTTC.

This clonotype appeared a few times. The chain uses TRBV10-3 and TRBJ2-3; D perhaps matches TRBD1 (5 bases). CDR3 length: 12 amino acids. The ends were cut back, 7 bases at V and 2 bases at J, with 7 bases in the middle. CDR1 is ENHRY, CDR2 SYGVKD, per germline. The CDR3 spells CAIKGNTDTQYF. CDR3 nucleotides: TGTGCCATCAAGGGGAACACAGATACGCAGTATTTT.

This chain joins TRBV10-2 and TRBJ2-3; D possibly uses TRBD1 or TRBD2 (5 bases each). V was clipped by 8 bases and J by 3 bases, with 15 bases between them. This CDR3 spans 14 amino acids. Per germline, CDR1 WSHSY and CDR2 SAAADI. The CDR3 sequence: CASASPGPTDTQYF. CDR3 nucleotides: TGCGCCAGCGCCAGCCCGGGGCCGACAGATACGCAGTATTTT.

J is TRBJ2-1 and V is TRBV5-1, with 7 bases that match TRBD1. J gave up 4 bases and V 0 bases, and 4 bases lay outside the gene matches. The CDR3 has 15 residues. Germline CDR1 is SGHRS and CDR2 is YFSETQ. In DNA form, the CDR3 reads TGCGCCAGCAGCTTGGACGGGACAGATTACAATGAGCAGTTCTTC. This gives the protein CASSLDGTDYNEQFF.

The genes are TRBV12-3 or TRBV12-4 and TRBJ2-2; 7 nucleotides line up with TRBD1. The J segment lost 0 bases and the V segment lost 6 bases, leaving 7 bases of the junction unmatched. The CDR3 is 16 amino acids. The CDR3 here is CASSKNTGANTGELFF. As DNA, the CDR3 is TGTGCCAGCAGCAAAAACACAGGGGCGAACACCGGGGAGCTGTTTTTT.

This chain's CDR3 is CASSLEGGRLGEQFF. The CDR3 DNA sequence: TGTGCCAGCAGCTTAGAGGGGGGCCGGTTAGGTGAGCAGTTCTTC. V gene TRBV7-2 combines with J gene TRBJ2-1, with D perhaps TRBD1 or TRBD2 (6 bases each). In germline, CDR1 is SGHTA, CDR2 FQGNSA. The CDR3 length is 15 residues. V lost 1 base, J lost 9 bases, and 16 bases lay in between.

This clonotype was detected only a few times. V gene TRBV20-1 combines with J gene TRBJ2-2; TRBD1 might be the D (6 bases). The CDR3 is made up of 16 amino acids. Trimming took 0 bases from V and 3 from J, leaving 14 bases between them. Germline V CDR1 and CDR2: DFQATT, SNEGSKA (reference sequence). The CDR3 DNA reads as TGCAGTGCTAGAGATTCCCGACAGGTGGACACCGGGGAGCTGTTTTTT. This gives the protein CSARDSRQVDTGELFF.

The chain couples TRBV9 to TRBJ2-3; possible D gene TRBD1, 6 bases. V lost 0 bases and J lost 5, with 16 bases in between. There are 16 residues in the CDR3. CDR1 and CDR2 from the germline V gene are SGDLS and YYNGEE. DNA of the CDR3: TGTGCCAGCAGCGTAGCCCCGGCACAGGGTGGAGATACGCAGTATTTT. This encodes CASSVAPAQGGDTQYF.